This T cell receptor (beta chain) was captured by sequencing in a study of blood T cell repertoires in COVID-19. Using immunoSEQ multiplex PCR, the repertoire was profiled, and TCRdb retains in-frame clones only, with some absent. The sample gives about 150,000 clones, over 70% of which show up once; about 6% is in the top ten. The germline V gene encodes CDR1 SQVTM and CDR2 ANQGSEA. CDR3 length equals 14 residues. The junction had 5 bases not matched to a gene; V was cut back by 5 bases and J by 1 base. This sequence originates from a man at least 80 years old with acute or convalescent COVID-19. The sample comprised peripheral blood. The chain employs TRBV29-1 and TRBJ2-3; 8 nucleotides align to TRBD2. Written as DNA, the CDR3 is TGCAGCGTTCAGCGGGAGATTGGCACAGATACGCAGTATTTT. Encoded protein: CSVQREIGTDTQYF.